The T cell receptor (beta chain) under discussion was sequenced for a study of shared clonotypes between healthy human individuals. General study points: Generally, estimated richness proved larger in naive subsets than it did in memory subsets.

Donors comprised healthy HIV-negative adults lacking recent acute infections or vaccinations. A split of CD4+ cells into CD45RA+ naive and CD45RA-negative memory subsets was performed. To note about this clone: Its target is unknown.

Germline V CDR1 and CDR2: SGHAT, FQNNGV. V lost 5 bases, J lost 0 bases, and 14 bases lay in between. This CDR3 is built from 16 residues. Each cell subset's genomic DNA was divided evenly among several immunoSEQ plates. TCRdb's copy holds only in-frame clones and misses some; the assay was immunoSEQ multiplex PCR. The sample has 900,000 to 1,200,000 clones; approximately 80% are singletons. The chain joins TRBV11-2 to TRBJ2-1; TRBD2 is a possible D gene (7 bases). What was sequenced was memory CD4+ T cells from PBMCs. The subset denotes: CD45RA-negative fraction. This TCR derives from a young man in good health. Some clones in this sample may be carry-over from other donors' samples. CDR3: CASSQGGGGSYNEQFF. The CDR3 DNA reads as TGTGCCAGCAGCCAAGGGGGAGGGGGCTCCTACAATGAGCAGTTCTTC.